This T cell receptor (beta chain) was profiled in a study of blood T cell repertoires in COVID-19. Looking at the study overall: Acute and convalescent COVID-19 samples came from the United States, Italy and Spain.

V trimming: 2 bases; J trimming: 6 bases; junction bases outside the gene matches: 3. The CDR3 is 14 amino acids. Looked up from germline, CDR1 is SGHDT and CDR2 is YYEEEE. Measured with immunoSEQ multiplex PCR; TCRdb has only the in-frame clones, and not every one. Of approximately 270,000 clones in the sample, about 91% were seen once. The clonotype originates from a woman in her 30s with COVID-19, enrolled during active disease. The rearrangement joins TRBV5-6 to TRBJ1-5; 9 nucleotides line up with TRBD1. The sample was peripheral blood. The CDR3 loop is CASSLGTGFQPQHF. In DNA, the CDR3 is TGTGCCAGCAGCTTAGGGACAGGGTTTCAGCCCCAGCATTTT. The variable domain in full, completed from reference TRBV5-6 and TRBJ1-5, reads DAGVTQSPTHLIKTRGQQVTLRCSPKSGHDTVSWYQQALGQGPQFIFQYYEEEERQRGNFPDRFSGHQFPNYSSELNVNALLLGDSALYLCASSLGTGFQPQHFGDGTRLSIL.